These 5 T cell receptor beta chains came from one sample sequenced in a study of beta chain features in type 1 diabetes. Expressed TCRB transcripts were sequenced because the entire RNA isolate underwent reverse transcription. The table came from immunoSEQ multiplex PCR; TCRdb's copy has only in-frame clones and leaves some out. The profile covers fewer than 900,000 clones, with about 17% appearing a single time and 0.02% to 0.025% taken by the ten largest. Sequencing was carried out using naive CD4+ T cells from blood. All receptors derive from a woman between 18 and 29 years old in good health.

The CDR3 sequence: CASSVDTSGRSAGELFF. The CDR3 coding sequence is TGTGCCAGCAGCGTAGATACTAGCGGGAGATCCGCAGGGGAGCTGTTTTTT. V is TRBV9 and J is TRBJ2-2, with 11 bases lining up with TRBD2. The CDR3 runs 17 residues. The germline V gene has CDR1 SGDLS and CDR2 YYNGEE. The junction had 9 bases not matched to a gene; V was cut back by 0 bases and J by 8 bases.

This clone was counted a single time. The chain employs TRBV10-3 and TRBJ1-2; 7 positions agree with TRBD1. Germline-derived CDR1 and CDR2 are ENHRY and SYGVKD. This CDR3 comprises 14 residues. V shed 4 bases, J shed 4 bases, and the junction held 6 bases outside the gene matches. The CDR3 reads CAISGQGVSYGYTF. CDR3 sequence (DNA): TGTGCCATCAGTGGTCAGGGGGTATCCTATGGCTACACCTTC.

This sequence joins TRBV6-6 and TRBJ2-2, with a possible D match to TRBD1 (5 bases). Trimming left V 5 bases short and J 0 bases short, with 13 bases between. Germline-derived CDR1 and CDR2 are MNHNY and SVGAGI (reference sequence). The CDR3 is made up of 16 amino acids. CDR3 sequence reads: CASSTRWGANTGELFF. In DNA form, the CDR3 reads TGTGCCAGCAGTACTCGGTGGGGCGCGAACACCGGGGAGCTGTTTTTT.

This rearrangement joins TRBV28 to TRBJ1-2, with a weak D call TRBD1 (5 bases). Deletions cut 6 bases from V and 4 bases from J, with 12 bases between. This CDR3 spans 13 amino acids. CDR1 and CDR2 from the germline V gene are MDHEN and SYDVKM. CDR3 region: CASRTGLGYGYTF. The DNA of the CDR3 is TGTGCCAGCAGAACAGGTCTTGGCTATGGCTACACCTTC.

The gene calls are TRBV7-3 and TRBJ2-3, with 11 bases matching TRBD2. Germline-derived CDR1 and CDR2 are SGHTA and FQGTGA. This CDR3 spans 17 amino acids. V was clipped by 4 bases and J by 4 bases; unmatched bases: 10. As DNA, the CDR3 is TGTGCCAGCAGCTCCGGGACTAGCGGAGGGGGGGCAGATACGCAGTATTTT. As protein: CASSSGTSGGGADTQYF.